This entry lists 30 T cell receptor beta chains sequenced from one sample in a study of shared clonotypes between healthy human individuals. Libraries were prepared by immunoSEQ multiplex PCR; TCRdb keeps only in-frame clonotypes and omits some of them. The profile shows around 1,000,000 clones, 77% of them singletons. Sequencing was carried out using memory CD4+ T cells from PBMCs. This sample's subset: CD45RA-negative fraction. These receptors came from a man in his late teens or twenties in good health. Some clones in this sample may be carry-over from other donors' samples.

This chain links TRBV7-9 with TRBJ2-1; TRBD1 matches at 11 bases. Germline V gene lookup returns CDR1 SEHNR and CDR2 FQNEAQ (reference sequence). CDR3 length: 15 amino acids. With 4 bases clipped from V and 9 bases from J, the junction kept 8 bases outside the gene matches. The CDR3 DNA reads TGTGCCAGCAGCTCAGGACAGGGGGCGTTTGGTGAGCAGTTCTTC. Translated, it gives CASSSGQGAFGEQFF.

About this clone: Other DNA sequences within the sample encode an identical CDR3. The rearrangement joins TRBV28 to TRBJ2-3; TRBD2 might be the D (7 bases). The V end was cut by 4 bases, the J end by 6 bases, with 8 bases between. Germline V gene lookup returns CDR1 MDHEN and CDR2 SYDVKM. This CDR3 region has 12 residues. The CDR3 region is CASSSGGDTQYF. DNA of the CDR3: TGTGCCAGCAGTTCGGGGGGCGATACGCAGTATTTT.

The V and J genes are TRBV28 and TRBJ1-1; a weak D match, TRBD1 (6 bases). This CDR3 contains 16 residues. Germline CDR1 MDHEN, CDR2 SYDVKM. Deletions cut 6 bases from V and 3 bases from J, with 20 bases between. The chain's CDR3 is CASSPDSRDRHTEAFF. Written as DNA, the CDR3 is TGTGCCAGCAGCCCGGACAGCCGAGATCGGCACACTGAAGCTTTCTTT.

This clone has just one count. The CDR3 DNA is TGTGCCAGCAGCTTAAGTGGGCGGGACGCTGGCTACACCTTC. This gives the protein CASSLSGRDAGYTF. The chain couples TRBV5-8 to TRBJ1-2, with D perhaps TRBD1 (5 bases). The CDR3 is made up of 14 amino acids. Looked up from germline, CDR1 is SGHTS and CDR2 is YDEGEE. Trimming shortened V by 2 bases and J by 7 bases, and 15 bases separated the two germline ends.

The chain carries TRBV28 and TRBJ2-2, with D possibly matching TRBD1 (6 bases). Germline V lookup: CDR1 MDHEN, CDR2 SYDVKM. V lost 6 bases, J lost 3 bases, and 14 bases lay in between. CDR3 length: 15 residues. CDR3 nucleotides: TGTGCCAGCAGCGCCCCCAGGGGCGACACCGGGGAGCTGTTTTTT. Protein product: CASSAPRGDTGELFF.

This clone was seen more than once but under ten times. This sequence joins TRBV5-6 and TRBJ1-2, with D unclear. This CDR3 has 13 residues. V lost 2 bases and J lost 6, with 11 bases in between. Germline CDR1 is SGHDT and CDR2 is YYEEEE. The chain's CDR3 is CASSFGRPNGYTF. For the CDR3, the DNA is TGTGCCAGCAGCTTTGGCCGCCCAAATGGCTACACCTTC.

Concerning this clone itself: The same CDR3 is also encoded by other DNA sequences in this sample. V usage is TRBV19 and J usage is TRBJ1-1; D gene unclear. V shed 0 bases and J shed 0 bases, with 5 bases lying between them. Germline V CDR1 and CDR2: LNHDA, SQIVND (reference sequence). The CDR3 length is 14 residues. The DNA for the CDR3 is TGTGCCAGTAGTATAGATCTGATGAACACTGAAGCTTTCTTT. Residues: CASSIDLMNTEAFF.

The CDR3 sequence: CASSSFSGSPTYEQYF. CDR3 nucleotides: TGTGCCAGCAGTTCCTTCAGCGGGAGCCCCACCTACGAGCAGTACTTC. V and J are TRBV27 and TRBJ2-7, with 8 bases lining up with TRBD2. This CDR3 is 16 amino acids long. V lost 4 bases, J lost 2 bases, and 10 bases stayed unmatched. Germline CDR1 MNHEY, CDR2 SMNVEV (reference sequence).

The chain is built from TRBV19 and TRBJ1-4; D unclear. Trimming pared 6 bases from V and 8 bases from J, leaving 16 bases between. This CDR3 comprises 14 residues. CDR1 LNHDA and CDR2 SQIVND come from the germline V gene (reference sequence). The CDR3 DNA follows: TGTGCCAGTAGCCGGATCATTAACAACGAAAAACTGTTTTTT. The encoded protein is CASSRIINNEKLFF.

The chain links TRBV4-1 to TRBJ2-5, with TRBD1 identical over 7 bases. Losses at the gene ends were 5 bases for V and 3 bases for J; bases not matched to a gene: 6. Germline loops: CDR1 MGHRA, CDR2 YSYEKL. The CDR3 contains 14 residues. CDR3 nucleotides: TGCGCCAGCAGCTTAACCGGGACAGAAGAGACCCAGTACTTC. Translation: CASSLTGTEETQYF.

The chain recombines TRBV7-8 with TRBJ1-5, with 8 bases fitting TRBD1. The CDR3 runs 16 residues. Germline assignment: CDR1 SGHVS and CDR2 FQNEAQ. V lost 2 bases, J lost 1 base, and 4 bases stayed unmatched. The CDR3 is CASSLLGQGSNQPQHF. The CDR3 DNA is TGTGCCAGCAGCTTACTAGGACAGGGAAGCAATCAGCCCCAGCATTTT.

As for this clone: This sample also contains other DNA sequences that code for the same CDR3. The chain has TRBV5-1 and TRBJ2-4; D may be TRBD2 (6 bases). Germline V gives CDR1 SGHRS, CDR2 YFSETQ. The CDR3 covers 14 residues. Trimming took 2 bases from V and 5 from J, leaving 11 bases between them. This CDR3 is CASSLAGGENIQYF. CDR3 DNA: TGCGCCAGCAGCTTAGCGGGCGGAGAAAACATTCAGTACTTC.

Details on this clone: A read error is possible here, since a much larger clone lies one base away. The chain employs TRBV28 and TRBJ1-3, with D tentatively TRBD1 (5 bases). The CDR3 has 15 residues. CDR1 and CDR2 from the germline V gene are MDHEN and SYDVKM. V lost 3 bases and J 0 bases, leaving 9 bases between the germline ends. CDR3 nucleotides: TGTGCCAGCAGTTTTCAGGGAACCTCTGGAAACACCATATATTTT. Translated: CASSFQGTSGNTIYF.

This clone has more than one count but fewer than ten. The V and J genes are TRBV2 and TRBJ2-6; D not certain. Germline V gene data show CDR1 as SNHLY and CDR2 as FYNNEI. V lost 5 bases, J lost 4 bases, and 6 bases lay in between. This CDR3 spans 13 amino acids. In DNA form, the CDR3 reads TGTGCCAGCAGTCGCGTGGGGGCCAACGTCCTGACTTTC. Encoded protein: CASSRVGANVLTF. Based on the CDR3 plus reference TRBV2 and TRBJ2-6, the full variable domain is EPEVTQTPSHQVTQMGQEVILRCVPISNHLYFYWYRQILGQKVEFLVSFYNNEISEKSEIFDDQFSVERPDGSNFTLKIRSTKLEDSAMYFCASSRVGANVLTFGAGSRLTVL.

Turning to this clone: One base separates it from a far larger clone, so it is likely a read error. This chain links TRBV27 with TRBJ2-1; D is undetermined. Per germline, CDR1 MNHEY and CDR2 SMNVEV (reference sequence). The CDR3 extends over 12 amino acids. V lost 5 bases to trimming and J lost 8 bases, with 10 bases between them. In DNA form, the CDR3 reads TGTGCCAGCAGTATCGGTCTGGATGAGCAGTTCTTC. This translates into CASSIGLDEQFF.

The chain recombines TRBV7-8 with TRBJ2-1; no clear D. Germline loops: CDR1 SGHVS, CDR2 FQNEAQ. V gave up 8 bases and J gave up 7 bases, with 9 bases separating them. CDR3 length: 11 amino acids. As DNA, the CDR3 is TGTGCCAGCGGATGGAGAAATGAGCAGTTCTTC. Translation: CASGWRNEQFF.

This clone was observed a handful of times. The chain is built from TRBV6-6 and TRBJ1-4; 7 positions match TRBD1. Germline V gives CDR1 MNHNY, CDR2 SVGAGI (reference sequence). V was pared by 5 bases and J by 5 bases, with 8 bases of the junction left unmatched. This CDR3 comprises 15 residues. The CDR3 sequence is CASSTRQGGNEKLFF. CDR3 in DNA: TGTGCCAGCAGTACCCGACAGGGAGGGAATGAAAAACTGTTTTTT.

The chain combines TRBV30 with TRBJ2-5; the D gene is possibly TRBD2 (5 bases). The CDR3 sequence is 14 residues long. Germline assignment: CDR1 GTSNPN and CDR2 SVGIG (reference sequence). Trimming stripped 4 bases from V and 7 bases from J, with 19 bases between. CDR3 sequence: CAWKVVRGSGTQYF. CDR3 in DNA: TGTGCCTGGAAAGTAGTACGGGGATCTGGGACCCAGTACTTC.

The chain combines TRBV28 with TRBJ2-1; possible D gene TRBD2, 6 bases. The V and J ends lost 6 bases and 1 base respectively, with 16 bases between them. CDR1 is MDHEN, CDR2 SYDVKM, per germline. The CDR3 totals 16 residues. The DNA of the CDR3 is TGTGCCAGCAGACCCAGGAGGGCCGGTTCCTACAATGAGCAGTTCTTC. As protein: CASRPRRAGSYNEQFF.

The J gene is TRBJ2-6, the V gene TRBV19; D is uncertain. CDR3 length equals 16 residues. Between the trimmed V and J ends, which lost 5 bases and 0 bases, there was a span of 11 bases. Germline V gene lookup returns CDR1 LNHDA and CDR2 SQIVND (reference sequence). The CDR3 DNA reads as TGTGCCAGTAGTCCACGGACGGTCTCTGGGGCCAACGTCCTGACTTTC. Translated: CASSPRTVSGANVLTF.

The DNA of the CDR3 is TGTGCCAGCAGCCGAATACTGAACACCGGGGAGCTGTTTTTT. Translated: CASSRILNTGELFF. The chain links TRBV14 to TRBJ2-2; D gene unclear. V dropped 4 bases and J dropped 1 base, with 7 bases sitting between them. This CDR3 has 14 residues. The germline V gene encodes CDR1 SGHDN and CDR2 FVKESK.

The chain combines TRBV5-6 with TRBJ2-5; 13 bases are shared with TRBD2. The germline V gene has CDR1 SGHDT and CDR2 YYEEEE. The CDR3 has 15 residues. The junction had 1 base not matched to a gene; V was cut back by 1 base and J by 4 bases. DNA for the CDR3: TGTGCCAGCAGCTTGCGACTAGCGGGGGGAGAGACCCAGTACTTC. Its translation: CASSLRLAGGETQYF.

The V call is TRBV18, the J call TRBJ2-4; D is possibly TRBD1 (5 bases). This CDR3 spans 18 amino acids. Germline V CDR1 and CDR2: KGHSH, LQKENI. V lost 6 bases to trimming and J lost 9 bases, with 30 bases between them. CDR3 region: CASSKDQGVGTQSSIQYF. CDR3 in DNA: TGTGCCAGCTCGAAGGACCAGGGTGTTGGAACCCAATCGAGCATTCAGTACTTC.

V is TRBV7-2 and J is TRBJ2-7, with 9 nucleotides matching TRBD1. In germline, CDR1 is SGHTA, CDR2 FQGNSA. This CDR3 comprises 13 residues. The ends lost 4 bases at V and 5 bases at J; junction bases unmatched: 3. CDR3 sequence (DNA): TGTGCCAGCAGCTACAGGGGGCTTGACGAGCAGTACTTC. This sequence encodes CASSYRGLDEQYF.

This clone has just a few counts. The rearrangement uses TRBV28 and TRBJ1-2, with D maybe TRBD1 (6 bases). V was cut by 5 bases and J by 7 bases, with 8 bases left in between. Germline CDR1 is MDHEN and CDR2 is SYDVKM. This CDR3 contains 11 residues. The CDR3 nucleotides are TGTGCCAGCAGTAGGGGGAGTGGCTACACCTTC. Translating it yields CASSRGSGYTF.

V and J are TRBV9 and TRBJ2-5; D not certain. Trimming shortened V by 4 bases and J by 1 base, and 5 bases separated the two germline ends. CDR3 length: 12 amino acids. Germline V gene lookup returns CDR1 SGDLS and CDR2 YYNGEE. CDR3 residues: CASSPTQETQYF. CDR3 bases: TGTGCCAGCAGCCCAACCCAAGAGACCCAGTACTTC.

This clone was counted a single time. The chain is built from TRBV7-3 and TRBJ2-2; 10 bases line up with TRBD2. V lost 3 bases to trimming and J lost 0 bases; unmatched junction nucleotides: 7. Germline-derived CDR1 and CDR2 are SGHTA and FQGTGA. CDR3 length: 18 amino acids. The CDR3 nucleotides read TGTGCCAGCAGCTTCCTAGGGACTAGCGCTGCGAACACCGGGGAGCTGTTTTTT. It specifies CASSFLGTSAANTGELFF.

This chain links TRBV6-5 with TRBJ2-1, with TRBD1 as a possible D gene (6 bases). CDR3 length equals 11 residues. The germline CDR1 and CDR2 sequences are MNHEY and SVGAGI. The V end was cut by 7 bases, the J end by 15 bases, with 16 bases between. CDR3 DNA sequence: TGTGCCAGCAAAAAGAGGGGGAGCTGGTTCTTC. As protein: CASKKRGSWFF.

The chain uses TRBV5-1 and TRBJ1-1, with no clear D. Looked up from germline, CDR1 is SGHRS and CDR2 is YFSETQ. The CDR3 extends over 13 amino acids. V dropped 4 bases and J dropped 0 bases, with 7 bases sitting between them. This CDR3 reads CASSPLMNTEAFF. DNA for the CDR3: TGCGCCAGCAGCCCACTCATGAACACTGAAGCTTTCTTT.

This chain connects TRBV5-1 to TRBJ2-5; D possibly corresponds to TRBD2 (6 bases). Between the trimmed V and J ends, which lost 4 bases and 5 bases, there was a span of 21 bases. The CDR3 spans 16 residues. CDR1 SGHRS and CDR2 YFSETQ come from the germline V gene. The CDR3 DNA is TGCGCCAGCAGCCTGCGGGCCTCAGGAGGGATGGAGACCCAGTACTTC. This translates into CASSLRASGGMETQYF.